In its sample, the clone carrying this T cell receptor beta chain was seen a few times. Trimming took 1 base from V and 6 from J, leaving 11 bases between them. The CDR3 runs to 14 residues. From germline, CDR1 is SEHNR and CDR2 FQNEAQ (reference sequence). TCRdb ran MiXCR on the 5' RACE reads and lists one entry per CDR3 protein. The sample comprises about 530,000 distinct CDR3 sequences, about a fifth of which are singletons, and 0.4% to 0.6% rests with the top ten. These data belong to a study of identical twins. These sequences were also reported in another study, on yellow fever vaccine responses in identical twins.

The chain couples TRBV7-9 to TRBJ2-3; D is perhaps TRBD1 (6 bases). Sequencing used CD4+ T cells sorted from blood. The TCR comes from a young woman in good health. In DNA form, the CDR3 reads TGTGCCAGCAGCTTAGGACAGGTTCGGGATACGCAGTATTTT. Protein: CASSLGQVRDTQYF.